The rows below give T cell receptor beta chains drawn from one sample of a study of beta chain features in type 1 diabetes. Here immunoSEQ multiplex PCR was the method, and the copy in TCRdb shows in-frame clones only, minus some. The table lists about 260,000 clones, about a fifth of them singletons, with 0.028% in the top ten. The sample taken for sequencing was naive CD4+ T cells from blood. These receptors came from a woman aged 40 to 50 with type 1 diabetes. Each CDR3 is given with its conserved first and last residue. D genes are given only for firm matches. Rows give clone size only sometimes, using once, few, many, or a class for an expanded clone.

j_call | d_call | clone_size | v_call | cdr3_length | cdr3_aa | cdr3_nt
TRBJ2-7 | TRBD1 | few | TRBV29-1 | 11 | CSGLTGVEQYF | TGCAGCGGACTGACAGGGGTCGAGCAGTACTTC
TRBJ1-4 | . | . | TRBV5-1 | 15 | CASKASGTTGEKLFF | TGCGCCAGCAAGGCTTCTGGAACGACAGGTGAAAAACTGTTTTTT
TRBJ2-1 | . | few | TRBV30 | 13 | CAWSARRGREQFF | TGTGCCTGGAGTGCGCGGAGAGGGCGGGAGCAGTTCTTC
TRBJ2-1 | . | . | TRBV5-1 | 15 | CASSLAGLGTNEQFF | TGCGCCAGCAGCTTGGCGGGACTCGGCACCAATGAGCAGTTCTTC
TRBJ2-6 | . | few | TRBV6-5 | 15 | CASSYTGTGANVLTF | TGTGCCAGCAGTTATACAGGGACTGGGGCCAACGTCCTGACTTTC
TRBJ1-1 | TRBD1 | . | TRBV4-1 | 15 | CASSPTGVVNTEAFF | TGCGCCAGCAGCCCTACAGGGGTCGTGAACACTGAAGCTTTCTTT
TRBJ2-1 | . | few | TRBV2 | 15 | CASSAQGLTYNEQFF | TGTGCCAGCAGTGCACAAGGACTTACCTACAATGAGCAGTTCTTC
TRBJ2-1 | TRBD2 | few | TRBV5-1 | 16 | CASSLDGTSSYNEQFF | TGCGCCAGCAGCCTGGACGGGACTAGTTCCTACAATGAGCAGTTCTTC
TRBJ2-4 | . | few | TRBV19 | 13 | CASGGPGGNIQYF | TGTGCCAGTGGAGGGCCTGGAGGAAACATTCAGTACTTC
TRBJ1-2 | TRBD1 | few | TRBV27 | 17 | CASSFGTGGAGPYGYTF | TGTGCCAGCAGTTTCGGGACAGGGGGCGCCGGGCCCTATGGCTACACCTTC
TRBJ2-6 | . | few | TRBV7-2 | 15 | CASSLSSSGANVLTF | TGTGCCAGCAGCTTATCTAGCTCTGGGGCCAACGTCCTGACTTTC
TRBJ2-3 | TRBD2 | . | TRBV29-1 | 14 | CSVKVTSGRDTQYF | TGCAGCGTTAAGGTGACTAGCGGGAGAGATACGCAGTATTTT
TRBJ2-3 | . | few | TRBV7-6 | 16 | CASSLHGTSSTDTQYF | TGTGCCAGCAGCCTACACGGGACTTCTAGCACAGATACGCAGTATTTT
TRBJ1-5 | . | few | TRBV7-2 | 13 | CASSRGLNQPQHF | TGTGCCAGCAGCCGAGGGTTGAATCAGCCCCAGCATTTT
TRBJ1-1 | TRBD1 | . | TRBV29-1 | 16 | CSVDGTGTGVHTEAFF | TGCAGCGTTGATGGAACCGGGACAGGGGTTCACACTGAAGCTTTCTTT
TRBJ1-5 | . | . | TRBV5-6 | 15 | CASSYRTGYNQPQHF | TGTGCCAGCAGTTATCGGACGGGGTACAATCAGCCCCAGCATTTT
TRBJ1-5 | . | . | TRBV28 | 15 | CASSLPGRTGQPQHF | TGTGCCAGCAGTTTACCGGGTCGAACAGGCCAGCCCCAGCATTTT
TRBJ2-1 | . | few | TRBV5-8 | 11 | CASSLVSEQFF | TGTGCCAGCAGCTTGGTCTCCGAGCAGTTCTTC
TRBJ2-6 | . | . | TRBV7-9 | 13 | CASSPDRANVLTF | TGTGCCAGCAGTCCCGACAGGGCCAACGTCCTGACTTTC
TRBJ1-2 | TRBD1 | few | TRBV7-8 | 17 | CASARLDGQGVNYGYTF | TGTGCCAGCGCGCGCCTAGACGGCCAGGGGGTTAACTATGGCTACACCTTC